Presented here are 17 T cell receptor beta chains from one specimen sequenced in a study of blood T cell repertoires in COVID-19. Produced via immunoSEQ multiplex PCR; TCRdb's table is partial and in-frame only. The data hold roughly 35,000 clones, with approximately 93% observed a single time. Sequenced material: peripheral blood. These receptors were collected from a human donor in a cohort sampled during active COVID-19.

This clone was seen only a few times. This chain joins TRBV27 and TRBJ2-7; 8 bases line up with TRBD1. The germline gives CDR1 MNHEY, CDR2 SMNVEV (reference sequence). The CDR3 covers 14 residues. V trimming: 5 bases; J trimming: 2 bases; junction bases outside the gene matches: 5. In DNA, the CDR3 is TGTGCCAGCAGTGGACAGGGTTCAGCCTACGAGCAGTACTTC. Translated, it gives CASSGQGSAYEQYF.

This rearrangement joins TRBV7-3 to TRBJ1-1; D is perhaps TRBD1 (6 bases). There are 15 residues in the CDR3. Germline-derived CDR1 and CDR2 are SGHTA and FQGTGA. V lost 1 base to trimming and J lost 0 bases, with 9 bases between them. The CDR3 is CASSLMGAMNTEAFF. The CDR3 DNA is TGTGCCAGCAGCTTAATGGGGGCGATGAACACTGAAGCTTTCTTT.

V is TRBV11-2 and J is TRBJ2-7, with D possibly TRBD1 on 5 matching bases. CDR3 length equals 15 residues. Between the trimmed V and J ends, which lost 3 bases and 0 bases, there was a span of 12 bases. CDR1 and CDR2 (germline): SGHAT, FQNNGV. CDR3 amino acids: CASSFGALSSYEQYF. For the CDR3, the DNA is TGTGCCAGCAGCTTTGGGGCCCTGAGCTCCTACGAGCAGTACTTC.

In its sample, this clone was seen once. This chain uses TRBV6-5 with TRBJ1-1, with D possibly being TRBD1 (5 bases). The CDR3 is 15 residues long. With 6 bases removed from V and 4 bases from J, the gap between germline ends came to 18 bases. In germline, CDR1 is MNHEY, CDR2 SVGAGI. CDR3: CASSRRSGRGTEAFF. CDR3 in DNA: TGTGCCAGCAGCCGTCGGTCCGGGAGGGGCACTGAAGCTTTCTTT.

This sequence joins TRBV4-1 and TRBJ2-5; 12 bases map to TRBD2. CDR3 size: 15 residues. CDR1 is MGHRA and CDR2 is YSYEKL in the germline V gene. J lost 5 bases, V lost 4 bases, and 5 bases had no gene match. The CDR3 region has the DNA TGCGCCAGCAGCCCTAGCGGGAGGGAGGAGGAGACCCAGTACTTC. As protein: CASSPSGREEETQYF.

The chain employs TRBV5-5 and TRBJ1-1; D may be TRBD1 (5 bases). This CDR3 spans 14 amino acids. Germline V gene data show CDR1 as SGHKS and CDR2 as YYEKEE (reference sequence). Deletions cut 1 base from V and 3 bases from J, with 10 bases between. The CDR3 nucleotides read TGTGCCAGCAGCTTGTGGGGGGAGGACACTGAAGCTTTCTTT. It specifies CASSLWGEDTEAFF.

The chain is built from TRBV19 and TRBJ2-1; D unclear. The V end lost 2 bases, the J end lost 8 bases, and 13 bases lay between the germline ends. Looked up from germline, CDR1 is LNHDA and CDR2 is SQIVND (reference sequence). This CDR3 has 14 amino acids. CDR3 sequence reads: CASSIRLYLDEQFF. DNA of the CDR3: TGTGCCAGTAGTATACGCCTCTATCTGGATGAGCAGTTCTTC. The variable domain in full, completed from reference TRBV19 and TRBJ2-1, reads DGGITQSPKYLFRKEGQNVTLSCEQNLNHDAMYWYRQDPGQGLRLIYYSQIVNDFQKGDIAEGYSVSREKKESFPLTVTSAQKNPTAFYLCASSIRLYLDEQFFGPGTRLTVL.

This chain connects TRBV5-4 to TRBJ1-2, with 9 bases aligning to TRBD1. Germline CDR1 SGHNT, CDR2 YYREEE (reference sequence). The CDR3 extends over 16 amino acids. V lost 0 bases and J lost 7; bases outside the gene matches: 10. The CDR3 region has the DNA TGTGCCAGCAGCTTGGTGGACACAGGGGGCGCGGGTGGCTACACCTTC. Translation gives CASSLVDTGGAGGYTF.

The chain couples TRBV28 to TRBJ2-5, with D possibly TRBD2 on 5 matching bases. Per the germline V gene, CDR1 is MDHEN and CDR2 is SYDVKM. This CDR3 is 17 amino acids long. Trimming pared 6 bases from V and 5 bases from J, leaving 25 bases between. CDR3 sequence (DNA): TGTGCCAGCAGGTTAAAGCCCCGAACTAGGGAGAGCGAGACCCAGTACTTC. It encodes CASRLKPRTRESETQYF.

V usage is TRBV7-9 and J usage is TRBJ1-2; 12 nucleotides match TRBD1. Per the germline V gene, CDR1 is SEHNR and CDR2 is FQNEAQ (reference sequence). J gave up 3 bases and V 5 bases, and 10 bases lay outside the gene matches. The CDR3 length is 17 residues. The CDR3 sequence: CASSPRDRGRGDYGYTF. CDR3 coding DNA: TGTGCCAGCAGCCCCCGGGACAGGGGGCGCGGCGACTATGGCTACACCTTC.

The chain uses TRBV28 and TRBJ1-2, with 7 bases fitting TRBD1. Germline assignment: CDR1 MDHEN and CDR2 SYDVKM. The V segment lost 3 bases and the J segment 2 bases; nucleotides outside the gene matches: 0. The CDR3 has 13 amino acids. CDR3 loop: CASSLTGNYGYTF. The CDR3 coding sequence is TGTGCCAGCAGTTTGACAGGGAACTATGGCTACACCTTC.

CDR3 protein: CAISEPEGTVYGYTF. Written as DNA, the CDR3 is TGTGCCATCAGTGAGCCTGAGGGGACAGTCTATGGCTACACCTTC. The V gene is TRBV10-3, the J gene TRBJ1-2, with TRBD1 matching over 7 bases. V trimming: 2 bases; J trimming: 4 bases; junction bases outside the gene matches: 7. There are 15 residues in the CDR3. Germline V gene sequence: CDR1 ENHRY, CDR2 SYGVKD.

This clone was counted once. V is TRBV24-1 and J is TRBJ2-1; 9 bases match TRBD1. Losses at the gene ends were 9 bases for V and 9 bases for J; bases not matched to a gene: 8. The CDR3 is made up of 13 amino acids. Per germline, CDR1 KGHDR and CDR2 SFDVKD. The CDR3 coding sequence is TGTGCCACCGGTAAAACAGGGGGCCTTGAGCAGTTCTTC. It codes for CATGKTGGLEQFF.

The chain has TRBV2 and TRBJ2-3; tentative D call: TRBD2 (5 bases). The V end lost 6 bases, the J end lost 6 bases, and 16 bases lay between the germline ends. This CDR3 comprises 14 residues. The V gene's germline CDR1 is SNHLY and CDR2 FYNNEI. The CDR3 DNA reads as TGTGCCAGCAGCACTAGTTCAACGGGGGATACGCAGTATTTT. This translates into CASSTSSTGDTQYF.

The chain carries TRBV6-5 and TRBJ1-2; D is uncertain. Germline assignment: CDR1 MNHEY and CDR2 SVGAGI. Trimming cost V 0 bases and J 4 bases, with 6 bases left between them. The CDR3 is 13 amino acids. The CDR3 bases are TGTGCCAGCAGTTACTCGGCACCCTATGGCTACACCTTC. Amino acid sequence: CASSYSAPYGYTF.

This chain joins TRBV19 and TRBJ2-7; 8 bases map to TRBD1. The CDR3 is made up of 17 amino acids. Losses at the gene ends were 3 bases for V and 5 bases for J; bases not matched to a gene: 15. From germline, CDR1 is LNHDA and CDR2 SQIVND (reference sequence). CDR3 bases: TGTGCCAGTAGTATGTTCATTGGGGCAGGGGGCGTCGACGAGCAGTACTTC. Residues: CASSMFIGAGGVDEQYF.

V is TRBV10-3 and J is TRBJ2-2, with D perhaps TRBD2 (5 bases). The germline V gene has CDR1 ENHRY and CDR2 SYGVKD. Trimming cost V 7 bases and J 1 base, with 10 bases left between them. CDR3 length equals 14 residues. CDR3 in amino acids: CAIKVAGNTGELFF. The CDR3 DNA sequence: TGTGCCATCAAGGTGGCGGGGAACACCGGGGAGCTGTTTTTT.